These T cell receptor beta chains were read from a single sample in a study of T cells after yellow fever vaccination. TCRdb itself ran the 5' RACE reads through MiXCR, one entry per CDR3 protein. Here the sample spans 60,000 to 95,000 distinct CDR3 sequences, more than 5.5% being singletons. The sample in question was CD8+ T cells sorted from PBMCs, obtained about 10 days after the first yellow fever vaccination. These receptors were obtained from a man between 18 and 29 years old who received the YFV17D yellow fever vaccine. The conserved cysteine and the conserved F or W are not part of the CDR3 here.

cdr3_aa	v_call	j_call
ASSLSQRVAKNIQY	TRBV27	TRBJ2-4
ASSQIGGTGELF	TRBV4-1	TRBJ2-2
ASSPTFGGGSTDTQY	TRBV7-9	TRBJ2-3
ATSVREVSETQY	TRBV15	TRBJ2-5
SATISGGAFHTQY	TRBV20-1	TRBJ2-3
ASSILDGSSYEQY	TRBV19	TRBJ2-7
ASSLGGAYYNEQF	TRBV7-3	TRBJ2-1
ASSYSQRGANVLT	TRBV6-5	TRBJ2-6
ASSQVHSNNEQF	TRBV4-3	TRBJ2-1
ASSSGTTNTGELF	TRBV7-3	TRBJ2-2
ASSGRAVPPSETQY	TRBV12-3/TRBV12-4	TRBJ2-5
ASSQDLAGSSYNEQF	TRBV3-1	TRBJ2-1
ASSQGPYVNEQF	TRBV23-1	TRBJ2-1
ASSPPRGAYNEQF	TRBV11-2	TRBJ2-1
ASRSGADTEAF	TRBV12-3/TRBV12-4	TRBJ1-1